The 30 T cell receptor beta chains below come from one sample, sequenced in a study of T cell responses to AZD1222 COVID-19 vaccine. Profiling relied on immunoSEQ multiplex PCR, and the TCRdb table lists in-frame clones only, not all of them. The sample consists of more than 95,000 clones, about 87% of them appearing once. This specimen consisted of peripheral blood, obtained on day 0 of AZD1222 vaccination. The receptors here all came from an adult in good health.

This clone was seen only a few times. This CDR3 is also generated by other DNA sequences in the sample. CDR3: CARRQDRGGLSGELFF. DNA of the CDR3: TGTGCCCGCCGCCAAGACAGGGGGGGGTTGTCCGGGGAGCTGTTTTTT. The chain links TRBV4-2 to TRBJ2-2, with TRBD1 matching over 9 bases. V was pared by 11 bases and J by 6 bases, with 16 bases of the junction left unmatched. CDR1 LGHNA and CDR2 YNFKEQ come from the germline V gene. The CDR3 has 16 amino acids.

The V gene is TRBV13, the J gene TRBJ2-5; the D gene is possibly TRBD1 (5 bases). Per the germline V gene, CDR1 is PRHDT and CDR2 is FYEKMQ (reference sequence). CDR3 length: 14 amino acids. The V end was cut by 5 bases, the J end by 1 base, with 11 bases between. For the CDR3, the DNA is TGTGCCAGCAGCCCTCGACAGCGCCAAGAGACCCAGTACTTC. It specifies CASSPRQRQETQYF.

This clone was found once. Here the CDR3 DNA reads TGTGCCAGTAGTATTTCTCCGCGATGGGATTCACCCCTCCACTTT. Translated, it gives CASSISPRWDSPLHF. The rearrangement links TRBV19 to TRBJ1-6; D ambiguous. Germline V gene sequence: CDR1 LNHDA, CDR2 SQIVND (reference sequence). The CDR3 runs to 15 residues. Trimming pared 3 bases from V and 8 bases from J, leaving 14 bases between.

This clone turned up a few times. This chain connects TRBV7-8 to TRBJ2-7; 10 bases line up with TRBD2. With V trimmed by 6 bases and J by 0 bases, 5 bases remained unmatched. The CDR3 runs 15 residues. In germline, CDR1 is SGHVS, CDR2 FQNEAQ. The CDR3 loop reads CASRQAGGSSYEQYF. Here the CDR3 DNA reads TGTGCCAGCAGACAAGCGGGAGGGAGCTCCTACGAGCAGTACTTC.

The rearrangement uses TRBV7-9 and TRBJ2-7, with 7 bases fitting TRBD1. Germline V gene data show CDR1 as SEHNR and CDR2 as FQNEAQ (reference sequence). CDR3 length: 15 residues. V lost 7 bases and J lost 4; bases outside the gene matches: 13. CDR3: CASTHQGELIYEQYF. In DNA form, the CDR3 reads TGTGCCAGCACCCACCAGGGGGAGTTGATTTACGAGCAGTACTTC.

The chain carries TRBV6-5 and TRBJ1-1; TRBD1 aligns across 7 bases. J lost 1 base, V lost 0 bases, and 5 bases had no gene match. CDR1 and CDR2 from the germline V gene are MNHEY and SVGAGI. The CDR3 runs 16 residues. DNA of the CDR3: TGTGCCAGCAGTTACTCGAGGGGGCCGGGGAACACTGAAGCTTTCTTT. Its protein product is CASSYSRGPGNTEAFF.

This clone came up once. The chain couples TRBV4-1 to TRBJ1-2; TRBD1 is a possible D gene (5 bases). Germline CDR1 and CDR2: MGHRA and YSYEKL. The CDR3 is 16 residues long. The ends were cut back, 1 base at V and 5 bases at J, with 17 bases in the middle. The CDR3 here is CASSQAAGRVWYGYTF. Written as DNA, the CDR3 is TGCGCCAGCAGCCAAGCAGCGGGCAGGGTTTGGTATGGCTACACCTTC.

About this clone: At one end, the junction sequence differs from germline, possibly due to a read error. The chain uses TRBV28 and TRBJ1-2, with TRBD1 matching 9 bases. This CDR3 has 15 amino acids. Per germline, CDR1 MDHEN and CDR2 SYDVKM. The CDR3 spells CASSLTGTGNYGYTF. CDR3 nucleotides: TGTGCCAGCAGTCTAACCGGGACAGGGAACTACGGCTACACCTTC.

The chain combines TRBV19 with TRBJ1-5; D is possibly TRBD1 (5 bases). Germline-derived CDR1 and CDR2 are LNHDA and SQIVND (reference sequence). V dropped 5 bases and J dropped 0 bases, with 14 bases sitting between them. The CDR3 is made up of 16 amino acids. DNA of the CDR3: TGTGCCAGTAGTCGCGGGACGTTCCTTAGCAATCAGCCCCAGCATTTT. This sequence encodes CASSRGTFLSNQPQHF.

J is TRBJ2-7 and V is TRBV2; possibly TRBD1 for D (5 bases). This CDR3 has 13 residues. CDR1 is SNHLY, CDR2 FYNNEI, per germline. Trimming shortened V by 10 bases and J by 2 bases, and 15 bases separated the two germline ends. CDR3: CAIDRRVAYEQYF. CDR3 DNA sequence: TGTGCCATCGACCGCAGGGTCGCCTACGAGCAGTACTTC.

J is TRBJ2-7 and V is TRBV10-1; 13 bases agree with TRBD2. This CDR3 contains 14 residues. Germline CDR1 reads WNHNN; CDR2 reads SYGVQD (reference sequence). Trimming took 9 bases from V and 2 from J; bases not matched to a gene: 4. CDR3 sequence: CASAGLAGTYEQYF. CDR3 bases: TGCGCCAGTGCGGGACTAGCGGGGACCTACGAGCAGTACTTC.

The rearrangement uses TRBV5-8 and TRBJ1-6; possible D gene TRBD1, 6 bases. Trimming removed 4 bases at V and 4 bases at J, with 12 bases between. The CDR3 covers 15 residues. CDR1 SGHTS and CDR2 YDEGEE come from the germline V gene. CDR3 nucleotides: TGTGCCAGCAGCCACCCACAGGGTTATAATTCACCCCTCCACTTT. It codes for CASSHPQGYNSPLHF.

This clone has a handful of counts. The CDR3 DNA reads as TGTGCCAGCAGTACAGGGAACACTGAAGCTTTCTTT. It translates to CASSTGNTEAFF. This rearrangement joins TRBV27 to TRBJ1-1; possibly TRBD1 for D (5 bases). The CDR3 runs to 12 residues. Germline CDR1 MNHEY, CDR2 SMNVEV (reference sequence). V gave up 5 bases and J gave up 1 base, with 5 bases separating them.

The J gene is TRBJ2-5, the V gene TRBV4-1; the D gene is possibly TRBD1 (5 bases). The V end lost 7 bases, the J end lost 5 bases, and 20 bases lay between the germline ends. The CDR3 runs 15 residues. Germline V gene data show CDR1 as MGHRA and CDR2 as YSYEKL. CDR3 sequence reads: CASNVRAGSRETQYF. The CDR3 DNA sequence: TGCGCCAGCAACGTAAGGGCAGGGTCCCGGGAGACCCAGTACTTC.

Written as DNA, the CDR3 is TGTGCCAGCAGTGAGGGAGACACTTCTAGCTCCTACGAGCAGTACTTC. This translates into CASSEGDTSSSYEQYF. The chain carries TRBV2 and TRBJ2-7; maybe TRBD2 (5 bases). Per the germline V gene, CDR1 is SNHLY and CDR2 is FYNNEI. Between the trimmed V and J ends, which lost 3 bases and 0 bases, there was a span of 15 bases. There are 16 residues in the CDR3.

The chain has TRBV19 and TRBJ1-1; D is undetermined. The CDR3 contains 14 residues. The V end lost 7 bases, the J end lost 2 bases, and 14 bases lay between the germline ends. Germline CDR1 LNHDA, CDR2 SQIVND (reference sequence). The chain's CDR3 is CASIAKGRNTEAFF. The CDR3, as DNA: TGTGCCAGTATAGCGAAGGGTCGCAACACTGAAGCTTTCTTT.

The chain is built from TRBV27 and TRBJ2-7; possible D gene TRBD1, 5 bases. Per the germline V gene, CDR1 is MNHEY and CDR2 is SMNVEV (reference sequence). The CDR3 is 12 residues long. Trimming removed 5 bases at V and 5 bases at J, with 10 bases between. The CDR3, as DNA: TGTGCCAGCAGTCCTCAGGGCCACGAGCAGTACTTC. It specifies CASSPQGHEQYF.

The chain links TRBV5-4 to TRBJ2-1, with 7 bases that match TRBD2. The CDR3 consists of 15 residues. V lost 1 base and J lost 6; bases outside the gene matches: 7. The V gene's germline CDR1 is SGHNT and CDR2 YYREEE (reference sequence). CDR3 bases: TGTGCCAGCAGCTTGAGGACTAGGGGCTTCAATGAGCAGTTCTTC. As protein: CASSLRTRGFNEQFF.

V is TRBV6-5 and J is TRBJ1-5; perhaps TRBD1 as D (6 bases). The CDR3 loop spans 15 amino acids. Trimming removed 7 bases from V and 0 bases from J, with 13 bases in between. Germline CDR1 and CDR2: MNHEY and SVGAGI. The CDR3 region has the DNA TGTGCCAGCAACCCATTACAGGGTAGCAATCAGCCCCAGCATTTT. It codes for CASNPLQGSNQPQHF.

V usage is TRBV7-2 and J usage is TRBJ2-7, with D possibly matching TRBD1 (7 bases). With 1 base removed from V and 6 bases from J, the gap between germline ends came to 13 bases. There are 14 residues in the CDR3. CDR1 is SGHTA and CDR2 is FQGNSA in the germline V gene. CDR3 sequence (DNA): TGTGCCAGCAGCTTAGAGGGCAGGGGGGCCGAGCAGTACTTC. It is translated as CASSLEGRGAEQYF.

The chain links TRBV2 to TRBJ1-4; no firm D call. This CDR3 contains 15 residues. The ends were cut back, 3 bases at V and 8 bases at J, with 16 bases in the middle. The germline gives CDR1 SNHLY, CDR2 FYNNEI. The DNA of the CDR3 is TGTGCCAGCAGTGAGTACACCGGGTCGGAGGAAAAACTGTTTTTT. This gives the protein CASSEYTGSEEKLFF.

With respect to this clone: Other DNA sequences within the sample encode an identical CDR3. This rearrangement joins TRBV5-1 to TRBJ1-5; TRBD1 matches 9 bases. The germline CDR1 and CDR2 sequences are SGHRS and YFSETQ. V gave up 3 bases and J gave up 4 bases; unmatched junction bases: 2. The CDR3 has 14 amino acids. The DNA of the CDR3 is TGCGCCAGCAGCTCGGGACAGGGAAATCAGCCCCAGCATTTT. Its translation: CASSSGQGNQPQHF.

This clone was seen a handful of times. This chain joins TRBV6-5 and TRBJ1-5; D remains unclear. The CDR3 contains 14 residues. CDR1 is MNHEY, CDR2 SVGAGI, per germline. V lost 7 bases and J lost 7, with 17 bases in between. Here the CDR3 DNA reads TGTGCCAGCAACAAAAACCGGCCCGAGCAGCCCCAGCATTTT. Translating it yields CASNKNRPEQPQHF.

The gene calls are TRBV6-5 and TRBJ1-2; a possible D gene is TRBD1 (5 bases). V was cut by 5 bases and J by 3 bases, with 7 bases left in between. The germline CDR1 and CDR2 sequences are MNHEY and SVGAGI. This CDR3 region has 12 residues. The CDR3 spells CASSLGDYGYTF. The CDR3 DNA follows: TGTGCCAGCAGTCTAGGGGACTATGGCTACACCTTC.

This chain links TRBV9 with TRBJ1-2; possible D gene TRBD1, 5 bases. V shed 4 bases and J shed 8 bases, with 21 bases lying between them. CDR1 and CDR2 from the germline V gene are SGDLS and YYNGEE. This CDR3 comprises 15 residues. The DNA for the CDR3 is TGTGCCAGCAGCCTTAGCTATAGGGGTCCGGGAGGCTACACCTTC. This sequence encodes CASSLSYRGPGGYTF.

The chain recombines TRBV3-1 (or the pseudogene TRBV3-2) with TRBJ1-2; D uncertain. Per germline, CDR1 LGHDT and CDR2 YNNKEL (reference sequence). The germline V and J ends were trimmed by 0 bases and 6 bases, with 11 bases remaining between them. The CDR3 length is 14 residues. The CDR3 nucleotides are TGTGCCAGCAGCCAAGATCTCGGAGGGAATGGCTACACCTTC. This encodes CASSQDLGGNGYTF.

The chain employs TRBV11-2 and TRBJ1-1; no definite D call. The germline V and J ends were trimmed by 2 bases and 3 bases, with 10 bases remaining between them. This CDR3 region has 14 residues. Germline V gene data show CDR1 as SGHAT and CDR2 as FQNNGV. The CDR3: CASSLNWVDTEAFF. The CDR3, as DNA: TGTGCCAGCAGCTTAAATTGGGTGGACACTGAAGCTTTCTTT.

The V call is TRBV29-1, the J call TRBJ2-7; 10 bases are shared with TRBD1. The CDR3 runs 14 residues. Trimming cost V 6 bases and J 4 bases; bases outside gene matches: 9. Germline loops: CDR1 SQVTM, CDR2 ANQGSEA. CDR3 region: CSVSPGQGRYEQYF. CDR3 bases: TGCAGCGTAAGCCCGGGACAGGGGCGGTACGAGCAGTACTTC.

V usage is TRBV7-9 and J usage is TRBJ2-1; the match to TRBD2 covers 15 bases. This CDR3 contains 18 residues. V shed 0 bases, J shed 2 bases, and the junction held 2 bases outside the gene matches. The germline CDR1 and CDR2 sequences are SEHNR and FQNEAQ (reference sequence). CDR3 coding DNA: TGTGCCAGCAGCTTAGCGGGGACTAGCGGGGGGACCTACAATGAGCAGTTCTTC. Protein product: CASSLAGTSGGTYNEQFF. Full variable domain (rest looked up from reference TRBV7-9 and TRBJ2-1): DTGVSQNPRHKITKRGQNVTFRCDPISEHNRLYWYRQTLGQGPEFLTYFQNEAQLEKSRLLSDRFSAERPKGSFSTLEIQRTEQGDSAMYLCASSLAGTSGGTYNEQFFGPGTRLTVL.

The CDR3 sequence is CATSRESTGLETQYF. CDR3 sequence (DNA): TGTGCCACCAGCAGAGAATCCACAGGGCTAGAGACCCAGTACTTC. V usage is TRBV15 and J usage is TRBJ2-5; perhaps TRBD1 as D (6 bases). V was clipped by 0 bases and J by 4 bases, with 12 bases between them. This CDR3 spans 15 amino acids. Per germline, CDR1 LNHNV and CDR2 YYDKDF (reference sequence).